This is a list of T cell receptor beta chains from one sample in a study of STAT3 mutations in large granular lymphocyte leukemia. TCRdb's copy holds only in-frame clones and misses some; the assay was immunoSEQ multiplex PCR. The repertoire includes roughly 17,000 clones, approximately 92% of them detected once, and roughly 46% sits in the top ten. Material: peripheral blood mononuclear cells. All receptors derive from a man between 60 and 70 years old with T-cell large granular lymphocyte leukemia. Some clones in this sample may be carry-over from other donors' samples. The CDR3 runs from the conserved cysteine through the conserved F or W. The D gene is left open where the match is weak. Expanded clones get a size class; other rows say once, few or many, or leave the size out.

d_call: TRBD1
j_call: TRBJ1-2
v_call: TRBV30
clone_size: .
cdr3_nt: TGTGCCTGGAGTAAAGGCCTCACAGGGGACTCAGAAGGCTACACCTTC
cdr3_aa: CAWSKGLTGDSEGYTF

d_call: TRBD1
j_call: TRBJ2-5
v_call: TRBV5-1
clone_size: .
cdr3_nt: TGCGCCAGCAGCCGATCAGGGACAGCAGAAGAGACCCAGTACTTC
cdr3_aa: CASSRSGTAEETQYF

d_call: TRBD1
j_call: TRBJ1-4
v_call: TRBV13
clone_size: .
cdr3_nt: TGTGCCAGCAGCTCAAGGGCGACAGGGGAGGGTGAAAAACTGTTTTTT
cdr3_aa: CASSSRATGEGEKLFF

d_call: .
j_call: TRBJ2-7
v_call: TRBV5-1
clone_size: .
cdr3_nt: TGCGCCAGCAGCTTGGAGGCGGGGAGCTCCTACGAGCAGTACTTC
cdr3_aa: CASSLEAGSSYEQYF

d_call: TRBD1
j_call: TRBJ2-7
v_call: TRBV28
clone_size: .
cdr3_nt: TGTGCCAGCAGTTTATGGGGGACAGGGGGTGTGTACGAGCAGTACTTC
cdr3_aa: CASSLWGTGGVYEQYF

d_call: .
j_call: TRBJ2-7
v_call: TRBV7-9
clone_size: .
cdr3_nt: TGTGCCAGCAGCTTAGGGATCGTTCGGTACGAGCAGTACTTC
cdr3_aa: CASSLGIVRYEQYF

d_call: .
j_call: TRBJ2-5
v_call: TRBV28
clone_size: once
cdr3_nt: TGTGCCAGCACCCGGGGAGGTTTCCAAGAGACCCAGTACTTC
cdr3_aa: CASTRGGFQETQYF

d_call: .
j_call: TRBJ1-1
v_call: TRBV5-4
clone_size: .
cdr3_nt: TGTGCCAGCAGCTTGGCAGCTGCGGTGGCTGAAGCTTTCTTT
cdr3_aa: CASSLAAAVAEAFF

d_call: .
j_call: TRBJ1-4
v_call: TRBV30
clone_size: .
cdr3_nt: TGTGCCTGGATGGGAAGGGTGAATGAAAAACTGTTTTTT
cdr3_aa: CAWMGRVNEKLFF

d_call: TRBD1
j_call: TRBJ1-1
v_call: TRBV9
clone_size: .
cdr3_nt: TGTGCCAGCAGCCAAGACAGGGCAATGAACACTGAAGCTTTCTTT
cdr3_aa: CASSQDRAMNTEAFF

d_call: .
j_call: TRBJ2-2
v_call: TRBV5-1
clone_size: .
cdr3_nt: TGCGCCAGCAGGGACCAAGCTGTCTCCGGGGAGCTGTTTTTT
cdr3_aa: CASRDQAVSGELFF

d_call: .
j_call: TRBJ2-3
v_call: TRBV5-1
clone_size: .
cdr3_nt: TGCGCCAGCAGCTTGCCGTTAGATACGCAGTATTTT
cdr3_aa: CASSLPLDTQYF

d_call: TRBD2
j_call: TRBJ2-1
v_call: TRBV2
clone_size: .
cdr3_nt: TGTGCCAGCAGTGGGGGACTAGCGGGGTTAAATGAGCAGTTCTTC
cdr3_aa: CASSGGLAGLNEQFF

d_call: .
j_call: TRBJ2-2
v_call: TRBV7-3
clone_size: .
cdr3_nt: TGTGCCAGCAGCTTAACCAGGGACAACACCGGGGAGCTGTTTTTT
cdr3_aa: CASSLTRDNTGELFF

d_call: .
j_call: TRBJ1-1
v_call: TRBV30
clone_size: .
cdr3_nt: TGTGCCTGTGCGGGACCGCGGAACACTGAAGCTTTCTTT
cdr3_aa: CACAGPRNTEAFF

d_call: TRBD2
j_call: TRBJ2-7
v_call: TRBV18
clone_size: .
cdr3_nt: TGTGCCAGCTCAGGGACTAGCGGGAGATCGGACGAGCAGTACTTC
cdr3_aa: CASSGTSGRSDEQYF

d_call: TRBD1
j_call: TRBJ2-7
v_call: TRBV28
clone_size: .
cdr3_nt: TGTGCCAGCAGTTCGACCGGGACAGTCGACCACGAGCAGTACTTC
cdr3_aa: CASSSTGTVDHEQYF

d_call: .
j_call: TRBJ1-1
v_call: TRBV9
clone_size: .
cdr3_nt: TGTGCCAGCAGCGTAGGAGGGAGCACTGAAGCTTTCTTT
cdr3_aa: CASSVGGSTEAFF

d_call: TRBD2
j_call: TRBJ2-7
v_call: TRBV5-6
clone_size: once
cdr3_nt: TGTGCCAGCAGCTTGGAAAGACTAGCGGGGAGCTACGAGCAGTACTTC
cdr3_aa: CASSLERLAGSYEQYF

d_call: .
j_call: TRBJ1-3
v_call: TRBV30
clone_size: .
cdr3_nt: TGTGCCTGGAGAAGACAGAACTCTGGAAACACCATATATTTT
cdr3_aa: CAWRRQNSGNTIYF

d_call: TRBD1
j_call: TRBJ1-1
v_call: TRBV5-1
clone_size: few
cdr3_nt: TGCGCCAGCAGCTCCGGCCAGGGGGTCACTGAAGCTTTCTTT
cdr3_aa: CASSSGQGVTEAFF

d_call: .
j_call: TRBJ1-3
v_call: TRBV18
clone_size: .
cdr3_nt: TGTGCCAGCTCACCAGGCTCCTCTGGAAACACCATATATTTT
cdr3_aa: CASSPGSSGNTIYF

d_call: .
j_call: TRBJ2-3
v_call: TRBV27
clone_size: .
cdr3_nt: TGTGCCAGCAGTTTATCGAGTACAGGGTTGGTAGATACGCAGTATTTT
cdr3_aa: CASSLSSTGLVDTQYF

d_call: TRBD2
j_call: TRBJ2-3
v_call: TRBV29-1
clone_size: .
cdr3_nt: TGCAGCGCTGGCGGGGAGGGCCTGACAGATACGCAGTATTTT
cdr3_aa: CSAGGEGLTDTQYF

d_call: TRBD1
j_call: TRBJ1-1
v_call: TRBV19
clone_size: .
cdr3_nt: TGTGCCAGTAGTATACCGGGACAGGGGCACACTGAAGCTTTCTTT
cdr3_aa: CASSIPGQGHTEAFF

d_call: .
j_call: TRBJ1-1
v_call: TRBV7-9
clone_size: .
cdr3_nt: TGTGCCAGCAGTACCCAGGGTGGGGGTTTCACTGAAGCTTTCTTT
cdr3_aa: CASSTQGGGFTEAFF